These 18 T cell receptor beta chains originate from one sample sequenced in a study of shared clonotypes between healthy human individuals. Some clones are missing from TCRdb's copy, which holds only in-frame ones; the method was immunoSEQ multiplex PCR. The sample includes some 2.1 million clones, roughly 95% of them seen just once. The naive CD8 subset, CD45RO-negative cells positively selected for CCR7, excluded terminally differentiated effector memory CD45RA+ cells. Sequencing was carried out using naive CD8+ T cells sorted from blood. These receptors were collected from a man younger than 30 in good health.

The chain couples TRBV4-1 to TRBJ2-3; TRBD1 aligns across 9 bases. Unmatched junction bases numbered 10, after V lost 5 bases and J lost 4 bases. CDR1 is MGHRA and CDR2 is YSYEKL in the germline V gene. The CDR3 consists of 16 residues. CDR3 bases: TGCGCCAGCAGCACACGACAGGGGGTAGGCGCAGATACGCAGTATTTT. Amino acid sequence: CASSTRQGVGADTQYF.

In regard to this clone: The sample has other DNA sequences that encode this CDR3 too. CDR3 sequence reads: CASSEGPTYEQYF. CDR3 DNA sequence: TGTGCCAGCAGTGAAGGTCCTACCTACGAGCAGTACTTC. The chain uses TRBV6-4 and TRBJ2-7; D gene uncertain. Germline V CDR1 and CDR2: MRHNA, SNTAGT. The CDR3 is 13 residues long. V was clipped by 3 bases and J by 2 bases, with 8 bases between them.

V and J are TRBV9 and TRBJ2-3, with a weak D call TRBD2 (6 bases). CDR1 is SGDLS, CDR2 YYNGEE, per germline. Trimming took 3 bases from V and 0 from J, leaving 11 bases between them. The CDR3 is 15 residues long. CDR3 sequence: CASSGEGLSTDTQYF. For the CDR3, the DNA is TGTGCCAGCAGCGGAGAGGGACTCAGCACAGATACGCAGTATTTT.

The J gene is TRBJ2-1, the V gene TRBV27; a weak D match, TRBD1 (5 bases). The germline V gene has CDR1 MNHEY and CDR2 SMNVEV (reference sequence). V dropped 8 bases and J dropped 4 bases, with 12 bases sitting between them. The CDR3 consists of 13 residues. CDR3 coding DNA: TGTGCCAGCGCACGAAGGGGTTACAATGAGCAGTTCTTC. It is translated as CASARRGYNEQFF.

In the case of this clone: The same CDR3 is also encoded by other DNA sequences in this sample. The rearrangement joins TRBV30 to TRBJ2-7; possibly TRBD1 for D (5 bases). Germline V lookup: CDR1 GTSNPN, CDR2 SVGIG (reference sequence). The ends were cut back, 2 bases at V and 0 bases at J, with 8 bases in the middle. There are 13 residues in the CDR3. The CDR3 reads CAWSPGLSYEQYF. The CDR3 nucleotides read TGTGCCTGGAGTCCAGGGCTCTCCTACGAGCAGTACTTC.

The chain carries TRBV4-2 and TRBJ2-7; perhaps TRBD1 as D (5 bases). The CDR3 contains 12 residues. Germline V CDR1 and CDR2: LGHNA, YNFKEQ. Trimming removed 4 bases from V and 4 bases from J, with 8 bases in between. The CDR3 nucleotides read TGTGCCAGCAGCCTTGACAGATACGAGCAGTACTTC. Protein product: CASSLDRYEQYF.

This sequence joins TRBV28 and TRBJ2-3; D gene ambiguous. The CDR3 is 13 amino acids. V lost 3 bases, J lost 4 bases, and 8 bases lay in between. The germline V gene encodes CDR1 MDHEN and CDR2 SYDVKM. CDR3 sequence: CASSFALADTQYF. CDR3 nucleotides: TGTGCCAGCAGTTTTGCATTGGCAGATACGCAGTATTTT.

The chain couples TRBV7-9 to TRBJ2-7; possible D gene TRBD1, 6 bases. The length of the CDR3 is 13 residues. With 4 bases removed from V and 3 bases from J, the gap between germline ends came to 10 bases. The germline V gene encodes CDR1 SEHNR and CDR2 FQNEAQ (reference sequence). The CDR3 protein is CASSSPGHYEQYF. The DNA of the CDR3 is TGTGCCAGCAGCTCCCCGGGACACTACGAGCAGTACTTC.

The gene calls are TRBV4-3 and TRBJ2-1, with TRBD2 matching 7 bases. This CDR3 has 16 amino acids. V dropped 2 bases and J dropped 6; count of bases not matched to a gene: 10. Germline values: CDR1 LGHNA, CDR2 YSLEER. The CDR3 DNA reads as TGCGCCAGCAGCCAAACTTGGGGGGGTGAAGTCAATGAGCAGTTCTTC. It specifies CASSQTWGGEVNEQFF.

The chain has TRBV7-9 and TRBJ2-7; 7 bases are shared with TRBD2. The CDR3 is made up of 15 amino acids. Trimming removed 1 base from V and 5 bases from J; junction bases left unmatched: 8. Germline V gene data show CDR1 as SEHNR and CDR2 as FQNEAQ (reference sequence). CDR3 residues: CASSLGPQGGNEQYF. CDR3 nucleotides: TGTGCCAGCAGCTTAGGTCCCCAGGGAGGGAACGAGCAGTACTTC.

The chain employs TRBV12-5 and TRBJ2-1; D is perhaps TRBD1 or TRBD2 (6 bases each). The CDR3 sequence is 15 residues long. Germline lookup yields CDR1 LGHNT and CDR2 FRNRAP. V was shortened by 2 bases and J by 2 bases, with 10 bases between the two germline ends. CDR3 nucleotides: TGTGCTAGTGGTTTGCCGGGGGCTACCTACAATGAGCAGTTCTTC. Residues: CASGLPGATYNEQFF.

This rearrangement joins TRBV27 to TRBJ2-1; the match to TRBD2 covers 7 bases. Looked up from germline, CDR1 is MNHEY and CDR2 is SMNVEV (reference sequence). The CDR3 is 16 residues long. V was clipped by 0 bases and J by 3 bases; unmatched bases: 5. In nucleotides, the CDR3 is TGTGCCAGCAGTTTATCGGTGGCGGGAGACTACAATGAGCAGTTCTTC. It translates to CASSLSVAGDYNEQFF.

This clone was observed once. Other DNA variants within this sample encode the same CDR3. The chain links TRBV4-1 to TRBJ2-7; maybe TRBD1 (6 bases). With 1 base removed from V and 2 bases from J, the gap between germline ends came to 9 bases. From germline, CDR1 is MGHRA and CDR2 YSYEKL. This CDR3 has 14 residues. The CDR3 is CASSQGGGPYEQYF. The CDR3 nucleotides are TGCGCCAGCAGCCAAGGAGGGGGTCCCTACGAGCAGTACTTC.

The CDR3 reads CASSPDYRDHGNQPQHF. As DNA, the CDR3 is TGTGCCAGCAGTCCGGATTACAGGGATCATGGCAATCAGCCCCAGCATTTT. The rearrangement joins TRBV5-8 to TRBJ1-5, with D tentatively TRBD1 (6 bases). Germline V gene sequence: CDR1 SGHTS, CDR2 YDEGEE. The CDR3 totals 17 residues. V gave up 5 bases and J gave up 2 bases, with 20 bases separating them.

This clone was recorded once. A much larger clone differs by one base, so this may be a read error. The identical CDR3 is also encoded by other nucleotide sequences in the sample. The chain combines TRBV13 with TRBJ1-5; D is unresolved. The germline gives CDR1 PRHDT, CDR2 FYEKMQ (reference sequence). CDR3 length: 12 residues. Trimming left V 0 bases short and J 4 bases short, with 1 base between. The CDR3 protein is CASSLGNQPQHF. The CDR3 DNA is TGTGCCAGCAGCTTAGGGAATCAGCCCCAGCATTTT.

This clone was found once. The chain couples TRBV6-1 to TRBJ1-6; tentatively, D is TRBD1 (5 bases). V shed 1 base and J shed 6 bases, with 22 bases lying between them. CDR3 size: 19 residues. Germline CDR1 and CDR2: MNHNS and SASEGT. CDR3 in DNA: TGTGCCAGCAGTGAAGGGGAGGGGATGAACAGGCCCCCTAATTCACCCCTCCACTTT. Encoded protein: CASSEGEGMNRPPNSPLHF.

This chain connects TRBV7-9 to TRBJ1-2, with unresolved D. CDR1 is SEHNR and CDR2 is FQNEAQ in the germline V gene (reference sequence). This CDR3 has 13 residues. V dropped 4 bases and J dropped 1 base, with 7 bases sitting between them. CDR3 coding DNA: TGTGCCAGCAGCTCGACGTTTAACTATGGCTACACCTTC. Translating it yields CASSSTFNYGYTF.

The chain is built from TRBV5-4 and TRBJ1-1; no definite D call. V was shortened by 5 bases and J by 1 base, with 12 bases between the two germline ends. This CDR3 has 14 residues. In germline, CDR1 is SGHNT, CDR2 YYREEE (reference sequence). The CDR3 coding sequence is TGTGCCAGCAGATCGAAAGCTAAGAACACTGAAGCTTTCTTT. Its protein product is CASRSKAKNTEAFF.